These 22 T cell receptor beta chains came from one sample sequenced in a study of shared clonotypes between healthy human individuals. Assay: immunoSEQ multiplex PCR; the TCRdb copy retains only in-frame clones and omits some. Here the sample spans approximately 710,000 clones, about 92% being singletons. Specimen: memory CD8+ T cells from PBMCs. Noted subset: CD45RO+ cells pooled with CCR7-negative TemRA cells. The receptors were sampled from a man between 18 and 35 years old in good health. Some clones in this sample may be carry-over from other donors' samples.

The chain carries TRBV28 and TRBJ1-5, with 9 positions matching TRBD1. Germline V CDR1 and CDR2: MDHEN, SYDVKM. This CDR3 spans 17 amino acids. V shed 3 bases, J shed 0 bases, and the junction held 6 bases outside the gene matches. The CDR3 reads CASSFAYRGLSNQPQHF. CDR3 DNA sequence: TGTGCCAGCAGTTTCGCCTACAGGGGGCTTAGCAATCAGCCCCAGCATTTT.

This clone was seen only once. V is TRBV7-9 and J is TRBJ2-5, with TRBD2 as a possible D gene (5 bases). Germline V gene sequence: CDR1 SEHNR, CDR2 FQNEAQ (reference sequence). This CDR3 comprises 13 residues. V lost 5 bases and J 5 bases, leaving 12 bases between the germline ends. The DNA of the CDR3 is TGTGCCAGCAGCCGAGGGTACGGCGAGACCCAGTACTTC. It specifies CASSRGYGETQYF.

The gene calls are TRBV11-2 and TRBJ2-5; D is possibly TRBD2 (6 bases). Trimming shortened V by 1 base and J by 3 bases, and 12 bases separated the two germline ends. This CDR3 spans 15 amino acids. Per the germline V gene, CDR1 is SGHAT and CDR2 is FQNNGV. CDR3 sequence: CASSLAWAGKETQYF. The CDR3 nucleotides are TGTGCCAGCAGCTTAGCTTGGGCGGGGAAAGAGACCCAGTACTTC.

The chain employs TRBV5-6 and TRBJ2-1; TRBD2 matches at 13 bases. With 3 bases clipped from V and 10 bases from J, the junction kept 7 bases outside the gene matches. CDR1 and CDR2 (germline): SGHDT, YYEEEE. This CDR3 is 15 amino acids long. The CDR3, as DNA: TGTGCCAGCAGCTGGGGCACTAGCGGGAGGGCCGAGCAGTTCTTC. Amino acids: CASSWGTSGRAEQFF.

The chain couples TRBV11-2 to TRBJ2-1, with 9 positions matching TRBD2. Per the germline V gene, CDR1 is SGHAT and CDR2 is FQNNGV. The CDR3 runs 15 residues. J gave up 6 bases and V 2 bases, and 5 bases lay outside the gene matches. The CDR3 bases are TGTGCCAGCAGCTTATCGGCGGGAGGGAGCAATGAGCAGTTCTTC. Its protein product is CASSLSAGGSNEQFF.

The V and J genes are TRBV7-9 and TRBJ2-5; 9 nucleotides match TRBD1. This CDR3 is 16 amino acids long. Per germline, CDR1 SEHNR and CDR2 FQNEAQ (reference sequence). J was trimmed by 5 bases and V by 5 bases; bases with no gene match: 12. CDR3 amino acids: CASSPQGTGSRETQYF. The CDR3 nucleotides are TGTGCCAGCAGCCCGCAAGGGACAGGGAGTCGGGAGACCCAGTACTTC.

This clone appeared a single time. The chain's CDR3 is CATSRTTGTGELFF. DNA for the CDR3: TGTGCCACCAGCAGAACTACAGGAACCGGGGAGCTGTTTTTT. The chain is built from TRBV15 and TRBJ2-2, with D tentatively TRBD1 (5 bases). CDR3 length: 14 amino acids. Looked up from germline, CDR1 is LNHNV and CDR2 is YYDKDF (reference sequence). V was shortened by 2 bases and J by 5 bases, with 9 bases between the two germline ends.

V gene TRBV27 combines with J gene TRBJ2-7; TRBD2 aligns across 7 bases. The CDR3 covers 13 residues. After removal of 4 bases from V and 5 bases from J, the junction contained 5 bases not matched to a gene. CDR1 MNHEY and CDR2 SMNVEV come from the germline V gene (reference sequence). CDR3 in DNA: TGTGCCAGCAGTTCAAGCGGGGCCGACGAGCAGTACTTC. It encodes CASSSSGADEQYF.

A note on this clone: A much larger clone lies one base from this, so it may be a read error. The sample has other DNA sequences that encode this CDR3 too. The rearrangement joins TRBV30 to TRBJ1-4, with D possibly matching TRBD1 (5 bases). There are 15 residues in the CDR3. V lost 3 bases to trimming and J lost 3 bases, with 14 bases between them. Germline loops: CDR1 GTSNPN, CDR2 SVGIG (reference sequence). The CDR3 bases are TGTGCCTGGAGCCTCCAGGGTCCGGCTAATGAAAAACTGTTTTTT. Its protein is CAWSLQGPANEKLFF.

V gene TRBV10-1 combines with J gene TRBJ2-7; TRBD2 aligns across 10 bases. The CDR3 has 15 residues. J gave up 0 bases and V 6 bases, and 5 bases lay outside the gene matches. CDR1 WNHNN and CDR2 SYGVQD come from the germline V gene (reference sequence). The CDR3 reads CASSATSGVSYEQYF. The CDR3 region has the DNA TGCGCCAGCAGCGCCACTAGCGGGGTCTCCTACGAGCAGTACTTC.

The chain employs TRBV7-6 and TRBJ1-1; D might be TRBD1 (6 bases). Trimming took off 3 bases at V and 4 bases at J, with 9 bases between the two ends. This CDR3 spans 13 amino acids. Germline CDR1 is SGHVS and CDR2 is FNYEAQ. The CDR3 DNA reads as TGTGCCAGCAGCTTCCCGGGGGCCACTGAAGCTTTCTTT. Encoded protein: CASSFPGATEAFF. The variable domain in full, with the rest retrieved from reference TRBV7-6 and TRBJ1-1, is GAGVSQSPRYKVTKRGQDVALRCDPISGHVSLYWYRQALGQGPEFLTYFNYEAQQDKSGLPNDRFSAERPEGSISTLTIQRTEQRDSAMYRCASSFPGATEAFFGQGTRLTVV.

V and J are TRBV15 and TRBJ2-7; 7 nucleotides line up with TRBD1. The ends lost 7 bases at V and 2 bases at J; junction bases unmatched: 8. Germline CDR1 reads LNHNV; CDR2 reads YYDKDF (reference sequence). The CDR3 runs 14 residues. Here the CDR3 DNA reads TGTGCCACCACCCGGACAGGAACAACCTACGAGCAGTACTTC. This sequence encodes CATTRTGTTYEQYF.

This chain connects TRBV7-8 to TRBJ2-7; TRBD1 matches at 8 bases. Germline CDR1 SGHVS, CDR2 FQNEAQ. Unmatched junction bases numbered 17, after V lost 4 bases and J lost 3 bases. CDR3 size: 18 residues. The CDR3, as DNA: TGTGCCAGCAGCTCGGACCCCACCTGGACAGGGTACGTCTACGAGCAGTACTTC. The encoded protein is CASSSDPTWTGYVYEQYF.

The chain is built from TRBV5-8 and TRBJ1-1, with 9 bases lining up with TRBD1. V shed 0 bases, J shed 4 bases, and the junction held 7 bases outside the gene matches. This CDR3 comprises 16 residues. Germline V lookup: CDR1 SGHTS, CDR2 YDEGEE. This CDR3 is CASSLDGTGWTTEAFF. CDR3 in DNA: TGTGCCAGCAGCTTGGACGGGACAGGGTGGACCACTGAAGCTTTCTTT.

The table lists this clone with a count of one. V usage is TRBV5-6 and J usage is TRBJ2-7; 8 bases line up with TRBD1. V lost 1 base, J lost 7 bases, and 7 bases stayed unmatched. CDR1 and CDR2 (germline): SGHDT, YYEEEE. This CDR3 region has 14 residues. The CDR3 nucleotides read TGTGCCAGCAGCTTGCGAGGACAGGGTGTAGAGCAGTACTTC. It is translated as CASSLRGQGVEQYF.

This clone was recorded a few times. The rearrangement uses TRBV19 and TRBJ1-5; the match to TRBD1 covers 9 bases. The germline V gene encodes CDR1 LNHDA and CDR2 SQIVND (reference sequence). V shed 4 bases, J shed 8 bases, and the junction held 3 bases outside the gene matches. The CDR3 sequence is 13 residues long. The CDR3 spells CASSSRTGEPQHF. DNA of the CDR3: TGTGCCAGTAGTAGCCGGACAGGGGAGCCCCAGCATTTT. The full variable domain, its missing parts supplied by reference TRBV19 and TRBJ1-5, is DGGITQSPKYLFRKEGQNVTLSCEQNLNHDAMYWYRQDPGQGLRLIYYSQIVNDFQKGDIAEGYSVSREKKESFPLTVTSAQKNPTAFYLCASSSRTGEPQHFGDGTRLSIL.

This clone turned up a few times. The chain has TRBV7-7 and TRBJ2-2; the match to TRBD2 covers 8 bases. V shed 5 bases and J 6 bases; nucleotides not matched to a gene: 14. Germline V gene sequence: CDR1 SSHAT, CDR2 FNYEAQ (reference sequence). The CDR3 spans 17 residues. The CDR3 DNA follows: TGTGCCAGCAGCCGCCTGAGCAGCGGGAGTTATGCCGGGGAGCTGTTTTTT. Its protein is CASSRLSSGSYAGELFF.

This rearrangement joins TRBV9 to TRBJ2-1; 12 bases fit TRBD2. Losses at the gene ends were 3 bases for V and 8 bases for J; bases not matched to a gene: 6. The CDR3 runs to 15 residues. Germline CDR1 reads SGDLS; CDR2 reads YYNGEE. CDR3: CASSDSSGRADEQFF. CDR3 bases: TGTGCCAGCAGCGACTCTAGCGGGAGGGCCGATGAGCAGTTCTTC.

The rearrangement links TRBV7-9 to TRBJ2-7; no definite D call. With 0 bases removed from V and 5 bases from J, the gap between germline ends came to 5 bases. This CDR3 is 12 amino acids long. Germline V gene lookup returns CDR1 SEHNR and CDR2 FQNEAQ (reference sequence). The CDR3 sequence: CASSLAPDEQYF. CDR3 sequence (DNA): TGTGCCAGCAGCTTAGCGCCGGACGAGCAGTACTTC.

The chain joins TRBV15 to TRBJ1-4; D is undetermined. This CDR3 region has 13 residues. CDR1 and CDR2 from the germline V gene are LNHNV and YYDKDF (reference sequence). Trimming shortened V by 5 bases and J by 8 bases, and 12 bases separated the two germline ends. The CDR3 reads CATSARSGEKLFF. For the CDR3, the DNA is TGTGCCACCAGCGCCCGGAGTGGGGAAAAACTGTTTTTT.

The genes are TRBV10-3 and TRBJ1-2, with a possible D match to TRBD1 (6 bases). V lost 4 bases to trimming and J lost 6 bases, with 15 bases between them. CDR3 length: 14 amino acids. The germline V gene encodes CDR1 ENHRY and CDR2 SYGVKD. CDR3 in DNA: TGTGCCATCAGTGGGAACAGGGATCCCAATGGCTACACCTTC. Its protein product is CAISGNRDPNGYTF.

V and J are TRBV2 and TRBJ1-5; no reliable D call. CDR1 is SNHLY, CDR2 FYNNEI, per germline. The CDR3 loop spans 15 amino acids. Trimming removed 2 bases from V and 0 bases from J, with 8 bases in between. The CDR3 region has the DNA TGTGCCAGCAGTGAATCAGGCTATAGCAATCAGCCCCAGCATTTT. Translation gives CASSESGYSNQPQHF. The complete variable domain, with remaining parts taken from reference TRBV2 and TRBJ1-5, reads EPEVTQTPSHQVTQMGQEVILRCVPISNHLYFYWYRQILGQKVEFLVSFYNNEISEKSEIFDDQFSVERPDGSNFTLKIRSTKLEDSAMYFCASSESGYSNQPQHFGDGTRLSIL.